These 21 T cell receptor beta chains were sequenced from one sample in a study of control samples from healthy donors and cancer patients. The protocol was immunoSEQ multiplex PCR, while the TCRdb copy is restricted to in-frame clones and leaves out a portion. There are around 68,000 clones in the sample; roughly 80% occur only once, and around 2.8% lies in the top ten. Sequencing was performed on PBMCs. The source of these receptors is a woman in her forties or fifties with lung cancer.

The rearrangement uses TRBV5-4 and TRBJ1-1, with 7 bases aligning to TRBD1. Germline lookup yields CDR1 SGHNT and CDR2 YYREEE (reference sequence). This CDR3 spans 15 amino acids. J was trimmed by 4 bases and V by 4 bases; bases with no gene match: 10. DNA for the CDR3: TGTGCCAGCAGCCTGAGACAGGGATGGGGCACTGAAGCTTTCTTT. Protein: CASSLRQGWGTEAFF.

The chain employs TRBV5-1 and TRBJ2-5; 11 positions match TRBD2. Germline CDR1 and CDR2: SGHRS and YFSETQ. V was clipped by 3 bases and J by 5 bases; unmatched bases: 3. The CDR3 runs 14 residues. The DNA of the CDR3 is TGCGCCAGCAGCTCGACTAGCGGGGCGGAGACCCAGTACTTC. It is translated as CASSSTSGAETQYF. The full variable domain, rest sourced from reference TRBV5-1 and TRBJ2-5, is KAGVTQTPRYLIKTRGQQVTLSCSPISGHRSVSWYQQTPGQGLQFLFEYFSETQRNKGNFPGRFSGRQFSNSRSEMNVSTLELGDSALYLCASSSTSGAETQYFGPGTRLLVL.

This chain's CDR3 is CATSDARNPQYGYTF. CDR3 nucleotides: TGTGCCACCAGTGATGCCCGGAACCCCCAGTATGGCTACACCTTC. The rearrangement uses TRBV24-1 and TRBJ1-2; D gene uncertain. The CDR3 is 15 amino acids. V lost 3 bases and J 5 bases, leaving 15 bases between the germline ends. Germline-derived CDR1 and CDR2 are KGHDR and SFDVKD.

The rearrangement links TRBV5-4 to TRBJ2-7; D might be TRBD2 (6 bases). There are 12 residues in the CDR3. With 0 bases removed from V and 9 bases from J, the gap between germline ends came to 10 bases. The germline CDR1 and CDR2 sequences are SGHNT and YYREEE (reference sequence). The CDR3 DNA sequence: TGTGCCAGCAGCTTGGCCTTCGGGGGGCAGTACTTC. Amino acid sequence: CASSLAFGGQYF. Looking up the rest from reference TRBV5-4 and TRBJ2-7 gives the full variable domain: ETGVTQSPTHLIKTRGQQVTLRCSSQSGHNTVSWYQQALGQGPQFIFQYYREEENGRGNFPPRFSGLQFPNYSSELNVNALELDDSALYLCASSLAFGGQYFGPGTRLTVT.

The rearrangement joins TRBV28 to TRBJ1-1; a possible D gene is TRBD1 (6 bases). V lost 1 base, J lost 1 base, and 10 bases lay in between. The CDR3 has 15 amino acids. Germline values: CDR1 MDHEN, CDR2 SYDVKM. CDR3 nucleotide sequence: TGTGCCAGCAGTTTATCGGGCAGGGGGAACACTGAAGCTTTCTTT. This gives the protein CASSLSGRGNTEAFF.

This rearrangement joins TRBV6-5 to TRBJ1-2; perhaps TRBD1 as D (6 bases). The V end was cut by 7 bases, the J end by 4 bases, with 10 bases between. This CDR3 spans 12 amino acids. CDR1 is MNHEY and CDR2 is SVGAGI in the germline V gene. The CDR3 here is CASTDSPYGYTF. CDR3 nucleotide sequence: TGTGCCAGCACGGACAGCCCCTATGGCTACACCTTC.

V is TRBV6-6 and J is TRBJ1-6; tentatively, D is TRBD1 (6 bases). V gave up 2 bases and J gave up 7 bases, with 12 bases separating them. The CDR3 is 15 residues long. CDR1 and CDR2 from the germline V gene are MNHNY and SVGAGI (reference sequence). In nucleotides, the CDR3 is TGTGCCAGCAGTTACGTGGGGGCGCGAAATTCACCCCTCCACTTT. Translated: CASSYVGARNSPLHF.

The chain couples TRBV28 to TRBJ2-1; 7 bases are shared with TRBD1. Germline CDR1 MDHEN, CDR2 SYDVKM. The CDR3 contains 13 residues. The junction had 12 bases not matched to a gene; V was cut back by 3 bases and J by 16 bases. Written as DNA, the CDR3 is TGTGCCAGCAGTTTCGACAGGGTCAGTCGGTTTTTCTTC. It translates to CASSFDRVSRFFF.

The rearrangement links TRBV20-1 to TRBJ1-3; D remains unclear. The germline V gene encodes CDR1 DFQATT and CDR2 SNEGSKA (reference sequence). V was pared by 3 bases and J by 0 bases, with 9 bases between. The CDR3 covers 14 residues. In nucleotides, the CDR3 is TGCAGTGCTAGTAGGGCAAGCTCTGGAAACACCATATATTTT. Translated: CSASRASSGNTIYF.

V usage is TRBV25-1 and J usage is TRBJ2-2, with D unresolved. Germline V gene sequence: CDR1 MGHDK, CDR2 SYGVNS. This CDR3 spans 13 amino acids. Trimming removed 4 bases at V and 4 bases at J, with 7 bases between. The CDR3 sequence is CASSALITGELFF. The CDR3, as DNA: TGTGCCAGCAGTGCGTTAATCACCGGGGAGCTGTTTTTT.

The genes are TRBV7-2 and TRBJ1-1; D might be TRBD1 (5 bases). Germline lookup yields CDR1 SGHTA and CDR2 FQGNSA. Trimming took off 7 bases at V and 5 bases at J, with 17 bases between the two ends. CDR3 length: 14 residues. The CDR3 is CASKDWGYGTEAFF. The CDR3 bases are TGTGCCAGCAAAGATTGGGGGTACGGGACTGAAGCTTTCTTT. The full variable domain, completed using reference TRBV7-2 and TRBJ1-1, is GAGVSQSPSNKVTEKGKDVELRCDPISGHTALYWYRQSLGQGLEFLIYFQGNSAPDKSGLPSDRFSAERTGGSVSTLTIQRTQQEDSAVYLCASKDWGYGTEAFFGQGTRLTVV.

V gene TRBV6-5 combines with J gene TRBJ1-1, with a possible D match to TRBD1 (5 bases). The CDR3 totals 13 residues. Germline loops: CDR1 MNHEY, CDR2 SVGAGI. V dropped 7 bases and J dropped 1 base, with 10 bases sitting between them. The CDR3 sequence is CASTQRGNTEAFF. As DNA, the CDR3 is TGTGCCAGCACACAAAGGGGGAACACTGAAGCTTTCTTT.

This clone was counted between two and nine times. V gene TRBV7-2 combines with J gene TRBJ1-3; a weak D match, TRBD1 (5 bases). There are 17 residues in the CDR3. V was pared by 1 base and J by 0 bases, with 13 bases between. CDR1 is SGHTA, CDR2 FQGNSA, per germline. This chain's CDR3 is CASSLVSGIYSGNTIYF. Written as DNA, the CDR3 is TGTGCCAGCAGCTTAGTCTCAGGGATTTACTCTGGAAACACCATATATTTT.

V and J are TRBV7-2 and TRBJ2-7; TRBD2 aligns across 9 bases. J was trimmed by 2 bases and V by 7 bases; bases with no gene match: 15. The CDR3 is 17 amino acids. Germline-derived CDR1 and CDR2 are SGHTA and FQGNSA. Here the CDR3 reads CASTHGASGAFAYEQYF. The CDR3 nucleotides read TGTGCCAGCACCCACGGGGCTAGCGGGGCCTTTGCCTACGAGCAGTACTTC.

The chain recombines TRBV25-1 with TRBJ1-1; perhaps TRBD1 as D (5 bases). Germline CDR1 and CDR2: MGHDK and SYGVNS. The CDR3 covers 15 residues. Trimming shortened V by 6 bases and J by 2 bases, and 16 bases separated the two germline ends. CDR3 DNA sequence: TGTGCCAGCAGCGGCCTCCGGGGCGAAAACACTGAAGCTTTCTTT. Protein: CASSGLRGENTEAFF.

This clone was recorded once. The CDR3 reads CASIRGNEKLFF. The CDR3 bases are TGCGCCAGCATAAGGGGTAATGAAAAACTGTTTTTT. V is TRBV5-1 and J is TRBJ1-4; D might be TRBD1 (5 bases). This CDR3 is 12 amino acids long. The germline V and J ends were trimmed by 6 bases and 4 bases, with 7 bases remaining between them. Germline CDR1 SGHRS, CDR2 YFSETQ.

This clone appeared a few times. The chain employs TRBV9 and TRBJ1-1; D possibly corresponds to TRBD1 (6 bases). The CDR3 is 15 residues long. CDR1 and CDR2 (germline): SGDLS, YYNGEE. V lost 1 base, J lost 2 bases, and 12 bases lay in between. CDR3: CASSVTPGQNTEAFF. The CDR3 nucleotides read TGTGCCAGCAGCGTAACGCCGGGACAAAACACTGAAGCTTTCTTT. Full variable domain (rest looked up from reference TRBV9 and TRBJ1-1): DSGVTQTPKHLITATGQRVTLRCSPRSGDLSVYWYQQSLDQGLQFLIQYYNGEERAKGNILERFSAQQFPDLHSELNLSSLELGDSALYFCASSVTPGQNTEAFFGQGTRLTVV.

The rearrangement uses TRBV6-2 or TRBV6-3 and TRBJ1-2, with unresolved D. V was cut by 6 bases and J by 3 bases, with 20 bases left in between. The CDR3 is 16 residues long. Germline V gene sequence: CDR1 MNHEY, CDR2 SVGEGT. The CDR3 bases are TGTGCCAGCAGCCGTCGGGGAGTTCAGAATGACTATGGCTACACCTTC. Protein product: CASSRRGVQNDYGYTF.

The J gene is TRBJ1-3, the V gene TRBV7-2; D gene unclear. The V gene's germline CDR1 is SGHTA and CDR2 FQGNSA. Trimming shortened V by 5 bases and J by 0 bases, and 8 bases separated the two germline ends. The CDR3 runs 14 residues. Written as DNA, the CDR3 is TGTGCCAGCAGCCCGCCGCGCTCTGGAAACACCATATATTTT. Translating it yields CASSPPRSGNTIYF.

In this sample, this clone turned up once. This chain uses TRBV27 with TRBJ1-5, with a possible D match to TRBD1 (6 bases). CDR1 and CDR2 from the germline V gene are MNHEY and SMNVEV (reference sequence). The CDR3 sequence is 15 residues long. V gave up 3 bases and J gave up 2 bases, with 11 bases separating them. The CDR3 DNA reads TGTGCCAGCAGTTTCAGGGCAGGGGGCAATCAGCCCCAGCATTTT. Encoded protein: CASSFRAGGNQPQHF.

This chain joins TRBV7-2 and TRBJ1-2; 7 bases fit TRBD1. With 2 bases clipped from V and 1 base from J, the junction kept 4 bases outside the gene matches. Germline CDR1 and CDR2: SGHTA and FQGNSA. CDR3 size: 15 residues. CDR3 sequence reads: CASSLNSGGNYGYTF. The DNA for the CDR3 is TGTGCCAGCAGCTTAAACTCAGGGGGTAACTATGGCTACACCTTC.